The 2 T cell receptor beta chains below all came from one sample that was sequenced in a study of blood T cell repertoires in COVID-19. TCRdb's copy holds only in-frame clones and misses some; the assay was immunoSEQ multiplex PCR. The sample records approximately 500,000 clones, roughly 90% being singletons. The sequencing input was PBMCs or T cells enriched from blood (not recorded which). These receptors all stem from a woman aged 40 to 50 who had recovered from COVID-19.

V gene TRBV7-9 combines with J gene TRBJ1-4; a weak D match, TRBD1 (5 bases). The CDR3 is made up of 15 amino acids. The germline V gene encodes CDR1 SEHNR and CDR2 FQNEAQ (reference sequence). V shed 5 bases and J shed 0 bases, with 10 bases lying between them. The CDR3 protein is CASSGDRTTNEKLFF. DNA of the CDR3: TGTGCCAGCAGCGGAGACAGAACAACTAATGAAAAACTGTTTTTT.

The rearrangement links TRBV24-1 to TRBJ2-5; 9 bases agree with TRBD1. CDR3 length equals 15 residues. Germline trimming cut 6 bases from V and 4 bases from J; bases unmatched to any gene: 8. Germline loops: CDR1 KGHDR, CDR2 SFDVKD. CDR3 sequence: CATSRRDREGETQYF. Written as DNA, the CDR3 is TGTGCCACCAGTCGACGGGACAGGGAAGGAGAGACCCAGTACTTC.